These T cell receptor beta chains were read from a single sample in a study of shared clonotypes between healthy human individuals. TCRdb's table, derived via immunoSEQ multiplex PCR, lists solely in-frame clones and lacks some. There are around 560,000 clones in the sample; roughly 95% occur only once, and about 0.11% lies in the top ten. Sequences were obtained from naive CD8+ T cells sorted from blood. The receptors stem from a woman younger than 45 in good health. CDR3s include the opening cysteine and the closing phenylalanine or tryptophan. D genes are given only for firm matches. Part of the rows lack a size; the others show once, few, many or a class for expanded clones.

abundance	v_gene	j_gene	d_gene	CDR3nt	CDR3aa
-	TRBV28	TRBJ2-6	-	TGTGCCAGCAGTTCATCGGACAGCCTCTCTGGGGCCAACGTCCTGACTTTC	CASSSSDSLSGANVLTF
-	TRBV7-9	TRBJ2-7	-	TGTGCCAGCAGCCTCAAGCCCCCCTACGAGCAGTACTTC	CASSLKPPYEQYF
few	TRBV27	TRBJ2-2	-	TGTGCCAGCAGTTCAGGGGAGAAGGAGCTGTTTTTT	CASSSGEKELFF
-	TRBV4-1	TRBJ2-7	TRBD2	TGCGCCAGCAGCCATGGCGGGAGAGGCTACGAGCAGTACTTC	CASSHGGRGYEQYF
-	TRBV6-6	TRBJ2-2	-	TGTGCCAGCAGAGTACCTAGCAAGAAGAACACCGGGGAGCTGTTTTTT	CASRVPSKKNTGELFF
-	TRBV19	TRBJ2-1	TRBD2	TGTGCCAGTAGTATTCTGGCGGGAGAAGGGTACAATGAGCAGTTCTTC	CASSILAGEGYNEQFF
-	TRBV6-1	TRBJ2-7	-	TGTGCCAGCAGTGAAGCGCGTCTCGCTCGCTCCTACGAGCAGTACTTC	CASSEARLARSYEQYF
-	TRBV28	TRBJ1-3	-	TGTGCCAGCAGGCACAGGGTGGGAACTGGAAACACCATATATTTT	CASRHRVGTGNTIYF
few	TRBV14	TRBJ2-7	TRBD2	TGTGCCAGCAGCCAATACGGGAGGATTTACGAGCAGTACTTC	CASSQYGRIYEQYF
-	TRBV29-1	TRBJ2-3	TRBD2	TGCAGCGTTGCCGGGACTAGCGGAGGGGAGAGATACACAGATACGCAGTATTTT	CSVAGTSGGERYTDTQYF
once	TRBV28	TRBJ2-2	-	TGTGCCAGCAGCCCTGGGACATACACCGGGGAGCTGTTTTTT	CASSPGTYTGELFF
once	TRBV11-1	TRBJ2-1	-	TGTGCCAGCAGCACCTTTGGGGTTGGCGGTGAGCAGTTCTTC	CASSTFGVGGEQFF
-	TRBV5-6	TRBJ2-5	-	TGTGCCAGCAGCTGGGGTCCAGAGGAGACCCAGTACTTC	CASSWGPEETQYF
-	TRBV7-3	TRBJ1-1	-	TGTGCCAGCAGCTTAGGGACACCCTCTGAAGCTTTCTTT	CASSLGTPSEAFF
-	TRBV29-1	TRBJ1-2	-	TGCAGCGTTAAGGACGGCTATGGCTACACCTTC	CSVKDGYGYTF